This T cell receptor (beta chain) is from a study of blood T cell repertoires in COVID-19. At the level of the study: Donors in the United States, Italy and Spain gave samples during acute or convalescent COVID-19.

Here immunoSEQ multiplex PCR was the method, and the copy in TCRdb shows in-frame clones only, minus some. Of about 200,000 clones in the sample, 80% to 90% were seen once. Donors were grouped by their self-reported clinical history. This CDR3 contains 15 residues. Germline V CDR1 and CDR2: KGHSH, LQKENI. The junction had 6 bases not matched to a gene; V was cut back by 3 bases and J by 6 bases. The sequencing input was PBMCs or T cells enriched from blood (not recorded which). The TCR sequence derives from a woman between 35 and 50 years old with acute COVID-19. The chain employs TRBV18 and TRBJ1-2; TRBD1 agrees at 11 bases. The chain's CDR3 is CASSPKGQGVNGYTF. CDR3 nucleotides: TGTGCCAGCTCACCTAAGGGACAGGGGGTCAATGGCTACACCTTC. The full variable domain, completed using reference TRBV18 and TRBJ1-2, is NAGVMQNPRHLVRRRGQEARLRCSPMKGHSHVYWYRQLPEEGLKFMVYLQKENIIDESGMPKERFSAEFPKEGPSILRIQQVVRGDSAAYFCASSPKGQGVNGYTFGSGTRLTVV.